Shown below are 27 T cell receptor beta chains from a single sample sequenced in a study of cytomegalovirus exposure and HLA in healthy donors. The PCR was carried out with 60 Vbeta primers and 13 Jbeta primers. Only in-frame clones appear in the TCRdb table, and some are missing; sequencing was by immunoSEQ multiplex PCR. The sample carries 70,000 to 95,000 clones, about 78% recorded once. The sample consisted of PBMCs. The receptor source for this set is a male donor in good health and CMV-seronegative.

V gene TRBV30 combines with J gene TRBJ1-1; D gene uncertain. Germline loops: CDR1 GTSNPN, CDR2 SVGIG (reference sequence). V lost 2 bases, J lost 4 bases, and 8 bases lay in between. The CDR3 extends over 12 amino acids. The CDR3 DNA reads TGTGCCTGGAGTAGAGGTGCCACTGAAGCTTTCTTT. This codes for CAWSRGATEAFF. Full variable domain (rest looked up from reference TRBV30 and TRBJ1-1): SQTIHQWPATLVQPVGSPLSLECTVEGTSNPNLYWYRQAAGRGLQLLFYSVGIGQISSEVPQNLSASRPQDRQFILSSKKLLLSDSGFYLCAWSRGATEAFFGQGTRLTVV.

The chain combines TRBV7-9 with TRBJ2-7, with TRBD1 matching 7 bases. V shed 1 base, J shed 4 bases, and the junction held 4 bases outside the gene matches. CDR1 SEHNR and CDR2 FQNEAQ come from the germline V gene (reference sequence). The CDR3 is 14 amino acids. Here the CDR3 reads CASSLGGGVYEQYF. In DNA, the CDR3 is TGTGCCAGCAGCTTAGGAGGGGGCGTTTACGAGCAGTACTTC.

The rearrangement uses TRBV9 and TRBJ1-3; D unclear. Germline values: CDR1 SGDLS, CDR2 YYNGEE. This CDR3 region has 17 residues. Trimming stripped 3 bases from V and 1 base from J, with 17 bases between. The CDR3 region has the DNA TGTGCCAGCAGCGCCTGGGTAGGAGGGAGGTCTGGAAACACCATATATTTT. As protein: CASSAWVGGRSGNTIYF.

V is TRBV13 and J is TRBJ2-2; 9 bases line up with TRBD1. Germline values: CDR1 PRHDT, CDR2 FYEKMQ (reference sequence). The CDR3 totals 16 residues. Losses at the gene ends were 5 bases for V and 3 bases for J; bases not matched to a gene: 7. The CDR3 nucleotides are TGTGCCAGCAGCACTTGGACAGGGGAGGACACCGGGGAGCTGTTTTTT. Its protein is CASSTWTGEDTGELFF. Full variable domain (outside the CDR3, taken from reference TRBV13 and TRBJ2-2): AAGVIQSPRHLIKEKRETATLKCYPIPRHDTVYWYQQGPGQDPQFLISFYEKMQSDKGSIPDRFSAQQFSDYHSELNMSSLELGDSALYFCASSTWTGEDTGELFFGEGSRLTVL.

The rearrangement joins TRBV29-1 to TRBJ1-2; D perhaps matches TRBD1 (5 bases). Trimming took 4 bases from V and 3 from J, leaving 6 bases between them. Germline CDR1 and CDR2: SQVTM and ANQGSEA. CDR3 length equals 11 residues. Here the CDR3 reads CSVVQDYGYTF. CDR3 DNA: TGCAGCGTTGTACAGGACTATGGCTACACCTTC.

This clone was observed once. The chain recombines TRBV5-6 with TRBJ1-3, with D unresolved. Trimming shortened V by 4 bases and J by 0 bases, and 11 bases separated the two germline ends. CDR3 length: 15 residues. Germline CDR1 reads SGHDT; CDR2 reads YYEEEE. The CDR3 sequence is CASSTGLNSGNTIYF. DNA for the CDR3: TGTGCCAGCAGCACCGGACTTAACTCTGGAAACACCATATATTTT.

The chain recombines TRBV11-2 with TRBJ2-1; 12 bases fit TRBD2. J gave up 4 bases and V 5 bases, and 3 bases lay outside the gene matches. Germline CDR1 reads SGHAT; CDR2 reads FQNNGV. The CDR3 is 15 residues long. As DNA, the CDR3 is TGTGCCAGCAGCCAACTAGCGGGGGGATACAATGAGCAGTTCTTC. This codes for CASSQLAGGYNEQFF.

This clone was seen only once. The chain recombines TRBV5-4 with TRBJ2-3, with 8 bases matching TRBD2. The germline V gene has CDR1 SGHNT and CDR2 YYREEE (reference sequence). Trimming removed 0 bases from V and 1 base from J; junction bases left unmatched: 1. The CDR3 contains 15 residues. The CDR3 spells CASSLAGRGTDTQYF. In DNA, the CDR3 is TGTGCCAGCAGCTTGGCCGGGAGGGGCACAGATACGCAGTATTTT.

The chain links TRBV5-1 to TRBJ1-5; the D gene is possibly TRBD1 (5 bases). This CDR3 is 12 amino acids long. Germline values: CDR1 SGHRS, CDR2 YFSETQ. Trimming left V 0 bases short and J 7 bases short, with 5 bases between. CDR3 sequence (DNA): TGCGCCAGCAGCTTGGAGGGGCAGCCCCAGCATTTT. It translates to CASSLEGQPQHF.

The V gene is TRBV7-2, the J gene TRBJ2-3, with TRBD2 identical over 14 bases. CDR3 length: 16 amino acids. Germline CDR1 reads SGHTA; CDR2 reads FQGNSA. With 5 bases clipped from V and 5 bases from J, the junction kept 6 bases outside the gene matches. The DNA of the CDR3 is TGTGCCAGCAGCCCGGGACTAGCGGGGGCGGGAGATACGCAGTATTTT. Protein product: CASSPGLAGAGDTQYF.

This rearrangement joins TRBV29-1 to TRBJ2-3, with 7 bases lining up with TRBD2. The J segment lost 6 bases and the V segment lost 4 bases, leaving 4 bases of the junction unmatched. Germline loops: CDR1 SQVTM, CDR2 ANQGSEA. The CDR3 length is 12 residues. The CDR3 DNA sequence: TGCAGCGTTGGCGGGGGTGAGGATACGCAGTATTTT. It translates to CSVGGGEDTQYF.

The chain recombines TRBV5-4 with TRBJ2-1; 7 nucleotides agree with TRBD2. The CDR3 spans 15 residues. Per germline, CDR1 SGHNT and CDR2 YYREEE (reference sequence). V shed 6 bases and J 0 bases; nucleotides not matched to a gene: 6. CDR3: CASTAGVGSYNEQFF. In DNA, the CDR3 is TGTGCCAGCACCGCGGGAGTAGGCTCCTACAATGAGCAGTTCTTC.

The J gene is TRBJ2-5, the V gene TRBV30, with D maybe TRBD2 (7 bases). Germline assignment: CDR1 GTSNPN and CDR2 SVGIG (reference sequence). CDR3 length: 15 residues. V was shortened by 0 bases and J by 5 bases, with 16 bases between the two germline ends. This CDR3 is CAWSVFRGARETQYF. DNA for the CDR3: TGTGCCTGGAGTGTATTCCGGGGGGCCAGGGAGACCCAGTACTTC.

This sequence joins TRBV27 and TRBJ2-5; 7 bases align to TRBD2. This CDR3 has 15 residues. V shed 4 bases, J shed 1 base, and the junction held 6 bases outside the gene matches. Germline V CDR1 and CDR2: MNHEY, SMNVEV (reference sequence). The CDR3: CASSSVGGPQETQYF. The CDR3 DNA reads as TGTGCCAGCAGTTCGGTGGGAGGGCCCCAAGAGACCCAGTACTTC.

This clone occurred once. The rearrangement links TRBV4-1 to TRBJ2-1, with D perhaps TRBD2 (6 bases). V was clipped by 1 base and J by 15 bases, with 16 bases between them. CDR3 length: 13 amino acids. CDR1 and CDR2 (germline): MGHRA, YSYEKL. The CDR3 nucleotides read TGCGCCAGCAGCCAAGGCGGGGCCGGGGCTGGGTTCTTC. As protein: CASSQGGAGAGFF.

The chain is built from TRBV9 and TRBJ2-1; 11 bases agree with TRBD2. Per germline, CDR1 SGDLS and CDR2 YYNGEE. The CDR3 is made up of 17 amino acids. V gave up 4 bases and J gave up 1 base; unmatched junction bases: 7. The CDR3 spells CASSFRTSGSSYNEQFF. The CDR3 coding sequence is TGTGCCAGCAGCTTTCGGACTAGCGGGTCTTCCTACAATGAGCAGTTCTTC.

In the case of this clone: Germline and junction disagree at one end, which may indicate a read error. The chain carries TRBV28 and TRBJ1-2, with TRBD1 as a possible D gene (6 bases). Germline V gene data show CDR1 as MDHEN and CDR2 as SYDVKM. CDR3 length: 19 amino acids. CDR3 amino acids: CASTPPTGAVGPRYYGYPF. CDR3 in DNA: TGTGCCAGCACTCCTCCGACAGGCGCCGTTGGCCCCCGCTACTATGGCTACCCCTTC.

This chain connects TRBV29-1 to TRBJ1-1; 9 nucleotides match TRBD1. CDR1 is SQVTM and CDR2 is ANQGSEA in the germline V gene. The J segment lost 4 bases and the V segment lost 3 bases, leaving 15 bases of the junction unmatched. The CDR3 has 17 amino acids. CDR3 bases: TGCAGCGTTGAGTCTTTGGGACAGGGCCCTTGGGGCACTGAAGCTTTCTTT. This translates into CSVESLGQGPWGTEAFF.

Concerning this clone: The junction differs from germline at one of its ends, possibly a read error. The chain joins TRBV4-1 to TRBJ1-3; the D is unclear. Germline V gene sequence: CDR1 MGHRA, CDR2 YSYEKL. The CDR3 extends over 12 amino acids. The DNA for the CDR3 is TGCGCCAGCAGCCAAGCGGGAAACACCACATATTTT. This codes for CASSQAGNTTYF.

The chain links TRBV5-1 to TRBJ2-2; D is perhaps TRBD2 (5 bases). CDR1 is SGHRS, CDR2 YFSETQ, per germline. The CDR3 runs to 17 residues. With 0 bases removed from V and 6 bases from J, the gap between germline ends came to 18 bases. CDR3 in DNA: TGCGCCAGCAGCTTGGCGGGGATATCGGATAGATCCGGGGAGCTGTTTTTT. Translated, it gives CASSLAGISDRSGELFF.

The V and J genes are TRBV12-5 and TRBJ1-1; 10 nucleotides match TRBD1. The CDR3 sequence is 16 residues long. V shed 1 base, J shed 3 bases, and the junction held 5 bases outside the gene matches. Germline loops: CDR1 LGHNT, CDR2 FRNRAP. CDR3 sequence reads: CASGLARQGADTEAFF. CDR3 bases: TGTGCTAGTGGTTTGGCACGACAGGGGGCGGACACTGAAGCTTTCTTT.

This clone was counted between two and nine times. This chain joins TRBV6-1 and TRBJ1-1, with 7 nucleotides matching TRBD1. Germline V CDR1 and CDR2: MNHNS, SASEGT. Trimming at V came to 7 bases and at J to 0 bases, leaving 5 bases not matched to a gene. This CDR3 comprises 14 residues. CDR3 sequence: CASTKGQMNTEAFF. CDR3 DNA: TGTGCCAGCACCAAGGGACAGATGAACACTGAAGCTTTCTTT.

J is TRBJ1-1 and V is TRBV25-1; tentative D call: TRBD1 (5 bases). Germline assignment: CDR1 MGHDK and CDR2 SYGVNS. Trimming removed 8 bases from V and 8 bases from J, with 12 bases in between. CDR3 length equals 11 residues. The CDR3 spells CASQIRQEAFF. CDR3 bases: TGTGCCAGCCAGATCAGACAGGAAGCTTTCTTT.

The chain uses TRBV7-2 and TRBJ2-5; 12 bases are shared with TRBD2. The CDR3 length is 18 residues. V was pared by 5 bases and J by 3 bases, with 13 bases of the junction left unmatched. Germline CDR1 is SGHTA and CDR2 is FQGNSA. This CDR3 reads CASSLRTSGTLFEETQYF. The DNA for the CDR3 is TGTGCCAGCAGCCTCAGGACTAGCGGGACCTTATTTGAAGAGACCCAGTACTTC.

The chain has TRBV4-3 and TRBJ1-2; D remains ambiguous. V was pared by 3 bases and J by 4 bases, with 15 bases between. The CDR3 contains 15 residues. Per the germline V gene, CDR1 is LGHNA and CDR2 is YSLEER. CDR3 DNA: TGCGCCAGCAGCCACCCTCACACAGATCCCTATGGCTACACCTTC. The encoded protein is CASSHPHTDPYGYTF.

This clone was detected only once. The rearrangement links TRBV6-5 to TRBJ2-7; 11 positions agree with TRBD1. The ends lost 6 bases at V and 6 bases at J; junction bases unmatched: 7. Germline V CDR1 and CDR2: MNHEY, SVGAGI. The CDR3 has 14 residues. The CDR3 region has the DNA TGTGCCAGCAGGCCGGACAGGGGGCTTACCGAGCAGTACTTC. This sequence encodes CASRPDRGLTEQYF.

This chain links TRBV30 with TRBJ2-5, with 8 bases lining up with TRBD2. The ends lost 5 bases at V and 5 bases at J; junction bases unmatched: 13. The CDR3 is 15 residues long. The germline CDR1 and CDR2 sequences are GTSNPN and SVGIG (reference sequence). The CDR3 loop is CAWGLAGTLGETQYF. DNA of the CDR3: TGTGCCTGGGGGTTAGCGGGAACCCTTGGGGAGACCCAGTACTTC.